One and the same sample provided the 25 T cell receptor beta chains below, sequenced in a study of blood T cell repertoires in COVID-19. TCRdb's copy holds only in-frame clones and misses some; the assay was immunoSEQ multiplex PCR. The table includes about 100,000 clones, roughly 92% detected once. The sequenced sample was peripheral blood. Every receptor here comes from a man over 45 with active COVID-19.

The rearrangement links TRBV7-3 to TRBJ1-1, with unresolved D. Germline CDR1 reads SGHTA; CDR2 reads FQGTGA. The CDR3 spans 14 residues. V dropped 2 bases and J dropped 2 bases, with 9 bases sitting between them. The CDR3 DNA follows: TGTGCCAGCAGCTTAGGTACACCAAACACTGAAGCTTTCTTT. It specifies CASSLGTPNTEAFF.

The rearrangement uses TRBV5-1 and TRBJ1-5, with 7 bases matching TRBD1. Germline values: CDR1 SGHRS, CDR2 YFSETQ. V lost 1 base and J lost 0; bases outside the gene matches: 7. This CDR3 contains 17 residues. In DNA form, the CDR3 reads TGCGCCAGCAGCTTGTCGGCAGGGGGAGATAGCAATCAGCCCCAGCATTTT. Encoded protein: CASSLSAGGDSNQPQHF.

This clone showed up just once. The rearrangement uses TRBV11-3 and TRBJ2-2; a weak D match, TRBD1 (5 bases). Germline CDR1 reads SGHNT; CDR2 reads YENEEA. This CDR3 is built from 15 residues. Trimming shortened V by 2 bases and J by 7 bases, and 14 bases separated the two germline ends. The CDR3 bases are TGTGCCAGCAGCTTATTTCCGCAGGGTGGCGGGGAGCTGTTTTTT. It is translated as CASSLFPQGGGELFF.

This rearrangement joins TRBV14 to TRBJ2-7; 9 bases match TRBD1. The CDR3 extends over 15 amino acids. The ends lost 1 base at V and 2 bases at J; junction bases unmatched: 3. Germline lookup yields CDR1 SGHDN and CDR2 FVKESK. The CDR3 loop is CASSQGQGGAYEQYF. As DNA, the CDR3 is TGTGCCAGCAGCCAAGGACAGGGGGGGGCCTACGAGCAGTACTTC.

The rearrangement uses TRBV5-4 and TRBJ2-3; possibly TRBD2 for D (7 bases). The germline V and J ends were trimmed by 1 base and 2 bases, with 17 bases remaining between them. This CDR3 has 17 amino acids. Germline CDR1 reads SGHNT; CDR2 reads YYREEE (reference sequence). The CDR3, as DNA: TGTGCCAGCAGCTTGATTGGGCGGGGGCCTTCCACAGATACGCAGTATTTT. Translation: CASSLIGRGPSTDTQYF.

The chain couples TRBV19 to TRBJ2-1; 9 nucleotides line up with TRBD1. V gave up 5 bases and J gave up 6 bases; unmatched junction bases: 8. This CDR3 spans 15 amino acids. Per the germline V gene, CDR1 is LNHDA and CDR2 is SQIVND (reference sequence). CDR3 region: CASSYRDRVGNEQFF. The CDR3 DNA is TGTGCCAGTAGTTACCGGGACAGGGTGGGCAATGAGCAGTTCTTC.

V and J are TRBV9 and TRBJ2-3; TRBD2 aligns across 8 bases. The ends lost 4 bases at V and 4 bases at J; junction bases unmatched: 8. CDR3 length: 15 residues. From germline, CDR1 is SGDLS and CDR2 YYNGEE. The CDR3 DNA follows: TGTGCCAGCAGCCTCTTGACTAGCGCATCAGATACGCAGTATTTT. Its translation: CASSLLTSASDTQYF.

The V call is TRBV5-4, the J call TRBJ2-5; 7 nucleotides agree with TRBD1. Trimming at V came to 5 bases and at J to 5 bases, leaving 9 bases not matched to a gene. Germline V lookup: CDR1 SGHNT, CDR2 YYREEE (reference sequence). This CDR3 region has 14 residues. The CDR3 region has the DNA TGTGCCAGCAGGAGTAAACAGGGGATGGAGACCCAGTACTTC. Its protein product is CASRSKQGMETQYF.

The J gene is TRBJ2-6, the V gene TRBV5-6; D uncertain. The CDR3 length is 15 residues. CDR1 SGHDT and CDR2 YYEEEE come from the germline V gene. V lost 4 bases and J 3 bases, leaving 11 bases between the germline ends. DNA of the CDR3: TGTGCCAGCAGCCTGGTGTTCATTGGGGCCAACGTCCTGACTTTC. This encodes CASSLVFIGANVLTF.

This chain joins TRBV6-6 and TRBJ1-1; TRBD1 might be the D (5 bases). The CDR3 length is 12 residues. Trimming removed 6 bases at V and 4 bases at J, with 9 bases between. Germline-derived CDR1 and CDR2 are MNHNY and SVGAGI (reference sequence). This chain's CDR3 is CASRTASTEAFF. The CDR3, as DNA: TGTGCCAGCAGGACAGCAAGCACTGAAGCTTTCTTT.

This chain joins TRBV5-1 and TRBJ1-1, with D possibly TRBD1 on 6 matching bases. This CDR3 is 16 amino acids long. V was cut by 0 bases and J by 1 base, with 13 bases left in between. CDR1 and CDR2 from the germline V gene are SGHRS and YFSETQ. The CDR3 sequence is CASSLAPGHRNTEAFF. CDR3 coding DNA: TGCGCCAGCAGCTTGGCCCCGGGACACCGGAACACTGAAGCTTTCTTT.

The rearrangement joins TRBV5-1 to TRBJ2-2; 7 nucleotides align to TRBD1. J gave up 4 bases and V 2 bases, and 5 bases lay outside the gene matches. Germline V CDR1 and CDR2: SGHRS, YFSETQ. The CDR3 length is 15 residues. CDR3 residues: CASSLDTGATGELFF. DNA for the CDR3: TGCGCCAGCAGCTTAGACACAGGGGCCACCGGGGAGCTGTTTTTT.

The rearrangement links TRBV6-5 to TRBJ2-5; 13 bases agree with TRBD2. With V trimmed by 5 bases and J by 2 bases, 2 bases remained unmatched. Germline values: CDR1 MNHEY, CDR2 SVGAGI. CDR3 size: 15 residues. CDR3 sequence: CASSPLAGGQETQYF. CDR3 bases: TGTGCCAGCAGTCCACTAGCGGGGGGGCAAGAGACCCAGTACTTC.

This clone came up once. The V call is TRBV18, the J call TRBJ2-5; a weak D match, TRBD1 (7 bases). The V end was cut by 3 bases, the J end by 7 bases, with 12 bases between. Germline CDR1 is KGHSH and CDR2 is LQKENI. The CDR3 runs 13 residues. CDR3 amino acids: CASSPNRGGTQYF. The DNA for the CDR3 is TGTGCCAGCTCACCCAACAGGGGAGGGACCCAGTACTTC.

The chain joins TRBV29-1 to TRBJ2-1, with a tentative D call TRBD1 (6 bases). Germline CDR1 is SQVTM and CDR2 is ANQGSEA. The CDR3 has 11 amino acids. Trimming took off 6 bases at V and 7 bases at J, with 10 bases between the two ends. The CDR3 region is CSVTGSNEQFF. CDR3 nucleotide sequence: TGCAGCGTAACAGGGTCGAATGAGCAGTTCTTC.

The CDR3 spells CASSRGNSYEQYF. CDR3 bases: TGTGCCAGCAGCCGCGGGAACTCCTACGAGCAGTACTTC. This rearrangement joins TRBV3-1 (or the pseudogene TRBV3-2) to TRBJ2-7; possible D gene TRBD2, 6 bases. V was pared by 4 bases and J by 0 bases, with 7 bases between. The germline V gene has CDR1 LGHDT and CDR2 YNNKEL (reference sequence). This CDR3 has 13 amino acids.

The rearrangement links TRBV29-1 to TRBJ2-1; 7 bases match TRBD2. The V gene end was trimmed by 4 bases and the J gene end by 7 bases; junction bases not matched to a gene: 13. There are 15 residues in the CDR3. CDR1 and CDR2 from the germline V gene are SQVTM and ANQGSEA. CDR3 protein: CSVVSWAGVGNEQFF. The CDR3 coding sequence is TGCAGCGTTGTCTCTTGGGCGGGAGTGGGGAATGAGCAGTTCTTC.

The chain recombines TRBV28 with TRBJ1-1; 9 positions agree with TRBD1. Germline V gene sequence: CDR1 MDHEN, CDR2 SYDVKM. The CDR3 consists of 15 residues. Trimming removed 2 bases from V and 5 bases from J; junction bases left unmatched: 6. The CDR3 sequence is CASSLVTGGRTEAFF. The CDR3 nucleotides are TGTGCCAGCAGTTTAGTTACAGGGGGCAGAACTGAAGCTTTCTTT. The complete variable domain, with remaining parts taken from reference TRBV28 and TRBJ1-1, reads DVKVTQSSRYLVKRTGEKVFLECVQDMDHENMFWYRQDPGLGLRLIYFSYDVKMKEKGDIPEGYSVSREKKERFSLILESASTNQTSMYLCASSLVTGGRTEAFFGQGTRLTVV.

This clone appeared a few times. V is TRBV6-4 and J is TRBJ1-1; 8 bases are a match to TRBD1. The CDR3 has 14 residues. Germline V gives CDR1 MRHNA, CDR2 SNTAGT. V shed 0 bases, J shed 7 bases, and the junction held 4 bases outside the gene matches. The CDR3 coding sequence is TGTGCCAGCAGTGACTCGGACAGGGCGGGTGAAGCTTTCTTT. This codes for CASSDSDRAGEAFF.

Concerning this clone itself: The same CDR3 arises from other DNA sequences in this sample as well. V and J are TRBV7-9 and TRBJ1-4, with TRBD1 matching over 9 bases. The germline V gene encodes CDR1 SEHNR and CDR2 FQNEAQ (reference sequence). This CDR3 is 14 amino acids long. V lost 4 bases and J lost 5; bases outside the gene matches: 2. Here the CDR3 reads CASSSGQGNEKLFF. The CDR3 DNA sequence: TGTGCCAGCAGCTCGGGACAGGGAAATGAAAAACTGTTTTTT. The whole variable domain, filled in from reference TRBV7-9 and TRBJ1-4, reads DTGVSQNPRHKITKRGQNVTFRCDPISEHNRLYWYRQTLGQGPEFLTYFQNEAQLEKSRLLSDRFSAERPKGSFSTLEIQRTEQGDSAMYLCASSSGQGNEKLFFGSGTQLSVL.

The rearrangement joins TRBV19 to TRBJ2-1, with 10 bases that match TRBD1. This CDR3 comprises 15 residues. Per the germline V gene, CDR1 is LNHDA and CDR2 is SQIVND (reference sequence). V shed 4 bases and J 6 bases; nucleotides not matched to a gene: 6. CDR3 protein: CASSSIGTGVNEQFF. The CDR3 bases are TGTGCCAGTAGTAGTATCGGGACAGGGGTCAATGAGCAGTTCTTC.

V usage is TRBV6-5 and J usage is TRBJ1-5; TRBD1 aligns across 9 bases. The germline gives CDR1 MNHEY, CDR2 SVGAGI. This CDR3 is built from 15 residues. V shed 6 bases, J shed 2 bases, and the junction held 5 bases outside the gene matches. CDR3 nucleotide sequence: TGTGCCAGCAGCACAGGGGGCTTGGGCAATCAGCCCCAGCATTTT. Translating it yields CASSTGGLGNQPQHF.

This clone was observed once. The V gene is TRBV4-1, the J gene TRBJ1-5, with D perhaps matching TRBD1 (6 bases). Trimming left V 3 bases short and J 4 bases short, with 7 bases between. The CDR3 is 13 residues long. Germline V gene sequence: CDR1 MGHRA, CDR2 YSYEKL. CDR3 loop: CASSQDSNQPQHF. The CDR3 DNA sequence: TGCGCCAGCAGCCAGGACAGTAATCAGCCCCAGCATTTT.

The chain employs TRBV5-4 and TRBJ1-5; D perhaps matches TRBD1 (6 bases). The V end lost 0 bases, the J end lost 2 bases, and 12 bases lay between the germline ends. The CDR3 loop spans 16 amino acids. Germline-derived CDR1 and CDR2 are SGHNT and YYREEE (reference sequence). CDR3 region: CASSLDGGQGNQPQHF. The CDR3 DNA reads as TGTGCCAGCAGCTTGGATGGGGGCCAGGGCAATCAGCCCCAGCATTTT.

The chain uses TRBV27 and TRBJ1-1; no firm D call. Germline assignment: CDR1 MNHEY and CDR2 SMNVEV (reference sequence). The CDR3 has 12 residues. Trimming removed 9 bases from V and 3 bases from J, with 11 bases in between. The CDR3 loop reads CAREGTDTEAFF. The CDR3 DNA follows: TGTGCCAGGGAGGGTACGGACACTGAAGCTTTCTTT.